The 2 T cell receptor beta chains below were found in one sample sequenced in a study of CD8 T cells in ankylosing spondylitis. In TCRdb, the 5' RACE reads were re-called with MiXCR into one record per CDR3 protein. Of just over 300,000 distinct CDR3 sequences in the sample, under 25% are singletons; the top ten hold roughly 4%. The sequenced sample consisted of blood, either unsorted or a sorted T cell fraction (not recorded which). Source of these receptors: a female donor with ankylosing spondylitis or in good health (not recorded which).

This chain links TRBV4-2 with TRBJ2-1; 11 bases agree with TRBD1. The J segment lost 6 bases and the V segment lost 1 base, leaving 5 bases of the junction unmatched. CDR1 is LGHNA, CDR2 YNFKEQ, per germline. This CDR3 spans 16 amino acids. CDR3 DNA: TGTGCCAGCAGCCAAGTCGGACAGGGGGCTTCCAATGAGCAGTTCTTC. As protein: CASSQVGQGASNEQFF.

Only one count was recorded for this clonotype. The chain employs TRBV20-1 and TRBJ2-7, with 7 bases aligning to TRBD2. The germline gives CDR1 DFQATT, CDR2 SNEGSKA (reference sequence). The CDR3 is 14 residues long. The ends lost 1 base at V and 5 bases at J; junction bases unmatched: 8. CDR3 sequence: CSARAGTTVNEQYF. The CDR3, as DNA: TGCAGTGCTAGAGCTGGGACTACAGTGAACGAGCAGTACTTC.